The 16 T cell receptor beta chains listed next were all sequenced from one sample in a study of T cells in Graves' hyperthyroidism and ophthalmopathy. The TCR beta CDR3 regions underwent amplification using RNA transcripts as the source. Initially, a first-round RT-PCR of the TCR CDR3 employed the HTBI primer set. Via MiXCR, TCRdb re-called the multiplex PCR reads, giving one row per CDR3 protein. The table includes roughly 380,000 distinct CDR3 sequences, 13% detected once. The specimen was blood. Receptors were obtained from a man aged 25-45 years with Graves' hyperthyroidism that later progressed to Graves' ophthalmopathy.

This chain joins TRBV25-1 and TRBJ1-5, with D possibly TRBD1 on 5 matching bases. V was shortened by 4 bases and J by 11 bases, with 9 bases between the two germline ends. Germline values: CDR1 MGHDK, CDR2 SYGVNS. The CDR3 runs to 11 residues. CDR3 nucleotides: TGTGCCAGCAGTGCGACGGGGGCCCAGCATTTT. Its protein product is CASSATGAQHF. The full variable domain, completed using reference TRBV25-1 and TRBJ1-5, is EADIYQTPRYLVIGTGKKITLECSQTMGHDKMYWYQQDPGMELHLIHYSYGVNSTEKGDLSSESTVSRIRTEHFPLTLESARPSHTSQYLCASSATGAQHFGDGTRLSIL.

The V gene is TRBV27, the J gene TRBJ2-5, with D tentatively TRBD2 (6 bases). V was clipped by 3 bases and J by 5 bases, with 19 bases between them. Germline values: CDR1 MNHEY, CDR2 SMNVEV (reference sequence). The CDR3 is made up of 16 amino acids. CDR3 protein: CASSFIWRGGAETQYF. Here the CDR3 DNA reads TGTGCCAGCAGTTTTATTTGGCGGGGTGGGGCGGAGACCCAGTACTTC.

This clonotype has ten or more counts. This chain connects TRBV19 to TRBJ1-1; D gene unclear. Trimming left V 5 bases short and J 3 bases short, with 10 bases between. The V gene's germline CDR1 is LNHDA and CDR2 SQIVND (reference sequence). This CDR3 spans 13 amino acids. CDR3 loop: CASSPTDYTEAFF. The DNA for the CDR3 is TGTGCCAGTAGTCCGACCGACTACACTGAAGCTTTCTTT.

This clonotype came up many times. The chain recombines TRBV30 with TRBJ2-1; 7 nucleotides match TRBD1. The CDR3 is 15 residues long. The V gene's germline CDR1 is GTSNPN and CDR2 SVGIG (reference sequence). The V gene end was trimmed by 0 bases and the J gene end by 9 bases; junction bases not matched to a gene: 11. The DNA for the CDR3 is TGTGCCTGGAGTGTACCCGACAGGGCGGGCACTGAGCAGTTCTTC. It encodes CAWSVPDRAGTEQFF.

This clonotype was seen only a few times. This chain joins TRBV4-1 and TRBJ1-1; the D gene is possibly TRBD1 (5 bases). The CDR3 sequence is 13 residues long. Trimming removed 0 bases at V and 3 bases at J, with 5 bases between. Germline V gene data show CDR1 as MGHRA and CDR2 as YSYEKL. The CDR3 nucleotides read TGCGCCAGCAGCCAAGAGGGGGACACTGAAGCTTTCTTT. It encodes CASSQEGDTEAFF.

This clonotype was counted a few times. The V call is TRBV28, the J call TRBJ2-6; perhaps TRBD1 as D (6 bases). In germline, CDR1 is MDHEN, CDR2 SYDVKM. CDR3 length: 17 amino acids. The germline V and J ends were trimmed by 3 bases and 3 bases, with 15 bases remaining between them. CDR3 in amino acids: CASSLGTTGFGANVLTF. As DNA, the CDR3 is TGTGCCAGCAGTTTGGGGACAACGGGCTTTGGGGCCAACGTCCTGACTTTC.

This clonotype came up many times. The chain links TRBV7-2 to TRBJ2-3; 7 nucleotides line up with TRBD2. The junction had 7 bases not matched to a gene; V was cut back by 1 base and J by 3 bases. CDR3 length: 16 residues. Germline CDR1 and CDR2: SGHTA and FQGNSA. The CDR3 DNA is TGTGCCAGCAGCTTAGACCCCACTAGCGTAACAGATACGCAGTATTTT. Amino acid sequence: CASSLDPTSVTDTQYF.

V and J are TRBV4-1 and TRBJ1-3; D gene ambiguous. Trimming removed 2 bases at V and 7 bases at J, with 6 bases between. Germline V lookup: CDR1 MGHRA, CDR2 YSYEKL. The CDR3 has 12 amino acids. Written as DNA, the CDR3 is TGCGCCAGCAGCCAAATTGATAACACCATATATTTT. Its translation is CASSQIDNTIYF.

Ten or more counts support this clonotype. The rearrangement links TRBV2 to TRBJ2-5; possibly TRBD2 for D (5 bases). The germline V gene has CDR1 SNHLY and CDR2 FYNNEI. V shed 3 bases and J shed 14 bases, with 19 bases lying between them. The CDR3 covers 13 residues. CDR3 in DNA: TGTGCCAGCAGTGATGGCGGGCTGTCTTCTTTTTACTTC. Protein: CASSDGGLSSFYF.

This clonotype has at least ten counts. This sequence joins TRBV2 and TRBJ1-5, with no clear D. With 7 bases removed from V and 5 bases from J, the gap between germline ends came to 18 bases. The germline CDR1 and CDR2 sequences are SNHLY and FYNNEI. This CDR3 is 15 amino acids long. The CDR3 DNA reads as TGTGCCAGCAAAAACCCGCGGGCGGTTCATCAGCCCCAGCATTTT. It translates to CASKNPRAVHQPQHF.

CDR3 bases: TGTGCCAGCAGACACAGGGGGCACCAAGAGACCCAGTACTTC. It codes for CASRHRGHQETQYF. V and J are TRBV28 and TRBJ2-5; 9 positions match TRBD1. This CDR3 has 14 residues. Germline loops: CDR1 MDHEN, CDR2 SYDVKM. The J segment lost 0 bases and the V segment lost 6 bases, leaving 2 bases of the junction unmatched. Supplemented by reference TRBV28 and TRBJ2-5, the full variable domain reads DVKVTQSSRYLVKRTGEKVFLECVQDMDHENMFWYRQDPGLGLRLIYFSYDVKMKEKGDIPEGYSVSREKKERFSLILESASTNQTSMYLCASRHRGHQETQYFGPGTRLLVL.

The CDR3 DNA sequence: TGTGCCAGCAGTGAAGCTGGGCAGGGGGTGATTCAGCCCCAGCATTTT. It translates to CASSEAGQGVIQPQHF. The chain joins TRBV6-1 to TRBJ1-5; 7 nucleotides match TRBD1. The CDR3 is made up of 16 amino acids. The germline gives CDR1 MNHNS, CDR2 SASEGT. The junction had 8 bases not matched to a gene; V was cut back by 0 bases and J by 6 bases.

This clonotype was counted many times. The CDR3 is CASSLAMSMRDTQYF. CDR3 DNA sequence: TGTGCCAGCAGCTTGGCCATGTCCATGCGAGATACGCAGTATTTT. The rearrangement joins TRBV11-3 to TRBJ2-3; D remains unclear. The V and J ends lost 3 bases and 5 bases respectively, with 15 bases between them. The length of the CDR3 is 15 residues. CDR1 SGHNT and CDR2 YENEEA come from the germline V gene.

This clonotype showed up just a few times. The chain links TRBV5-1 to TRBJ1-4; 8 nucleotides align to TRBD1. Germline CDR1 and CDR2: SGHRS and YFSETQ. The V segment lost 2 bases and the J segment 7 bases; nucleotides outside the gene matches: 7. This CDR3 has 15 residues. The CDR3 nucleotides are TGCGCCAGCAGCTTAATCGGACAGGGTGGTGAAAAACTGTTTTTT. Translating gives CASSLIGQGGEKLFF.

The sample holds many counts of this clonotype. CDR3 DNA sequence: TGTGCCACCAGTGCCACACAGGGAACTGAAGCTTTCTTT. This encodes CATSATQGTEAFF. The chain couples TRBV24-1 to TRBJ1-1; maybe TRBD1 (6 bases). The germline V gene encodes CDR1 KGHDR and CDR2 SFDVKD. CDR3 length: 13 amino acids. The V and J ends lost 5 bases and 5 bases respectively, with 11 bases between them.

The V call is TRBV6-1, the J call TRBJ1-2, with TRBD1 matching over 9 bases. CDR1 and CDR2 from the germline V gene are MNHNS and SASEGT. CDR3 length: 17 residues. With 3 bases clipped from V and 4 bases from J, the junction kept 12 bases outside the gene matches. The CDR3, as DNA: TGTGCCAGCAGTGATCCGGGACAGGGCTCCGGTGGCTATGGCTACACCTTC. Residues: CASSDPGQGSGGYGYTF.